Each of the 11 T cell receptor beta chains below was sequenced from the same sample in a study of blood T cell repertoires in COVID-19. Libraries were prepared by immunoSEQ multiplex PCR; TCRdb keeps only in-frame clonotypes and omits some of them. The table lists 90,000 to 100,000 clones, approximately 85% of them singletons, with around an eighth in the top ten. Specimen: peripheral blood. The receptors were sampled from a human donor in a cohort sampled during active COVID-19.

This clone is medium-sized (0.01 to 0.1%) within its sample. This chain connects TRBV7-2 to TRBJ1-2, with 8 positions matching TRBD1. Germline CDR1 reads SGHTA; CDR2 reads FQGNSA. There are 14 residues in the CDR3. J gave up 6 bases and V 5 bases, and 8 bases lay outside the gene matches. CDR3 DNA sequence: TGTGCCAGCAGCCTGACAGGGGAGGCTCATGGCTACACCTTC. It codes for CASSLTGEAHGYTF.

The J gene is TRBJ1-4, the V gene TRBV5-8, with TRBD1 identical over 7 bases. This CDR3 is built from 18 residues. Trimming at V came to 4 bases and at J to 0 bases, leaving 12 bases not matched to a gene. CDR1 and CDR2 (germline): SGHTS, YDEGEE. The CDR3 sequence is CASSLPGQTLPTNEKLFF. Written as DNA, the CDR3 is TGTGCCAGCAGCCTGCCGGGACAGACTCTTCCAACTAATGAAAAACTGTTTTTT.

The chain recombines TRBV4-3 with TRBJ2-3; D gene ambiguous. CDR3 size: 13 residues. Germline V gene data show CDR1 as LGHNA and CDR2 as YSLEER. Trimming stripped 1 base from V and 5 bases from J, with 7 bases between. CDR3 in DNA: TGCGCCAGCAGCCAAGTAAGCGAAGATACGCAGTATTTT. Translated: CASSQVSEDTQYF.

The V call is TRBV7-2, the J call TRBJ2-7, with D unresolved. This CDR3 comprises 13 residues. The ends were cut back, 6 bases at V and 6 bases at J, with 15 bases in the middle. Germline CDR1 is SGHTA and CDR2 is FQGNSA. The CDR3 region has the DNA TGTGCCAGCAGTCCACGGCGGCTCCTCGAGCAGTACTTC. It codes for CASSPRRLLEQYF. The full variable domain, with the rest looked up from reference TRBV7-2 and TRBJ2-7, is GAGVSQSPSNKVTEKGKDVELRCDPISGHTALYWYRQSLGQGLEFLIYFQGNSAPDKSGLPSDRFSAERTGGSVSTLTIQRTQQEDSAVYLCASSPRRLLEQYFGPGTRLTVT.

This chain uses TRBV5-5 with TRBJ2-7, with a tentative D call TRBD1 (6 bases). Trimming took 3 bases from V and 5 from J, leaving 12 bases between them. The CDR3 spans 13 residues. Per germline, CDR1 SGHKS and CDR2 YYEKEE (reference sequence). The CDR3 DNA reads as TGTGCCAGCAGCTCCTCACCAGGGGACGAGCAGTACTTC. This encodes CASSSSPGDEQYF.

The gene calls are TRBV11-1 and TRBJ1-1; 7 bases match TRBD1. Trimming at V came to 2 bases and at J to 2 bases, leaving 2 bases not matched to a gene. The CDR3 totals 14 residues. From germline, CDR1 is SGHAT and CDR2 FQDESV (reference sequence). This chain's CDR3 is CASSLNRGNTEAFF. CDR3 sequence (DNA): TGTGCCAGCAGCTTAAACAGGGGCAACACTGAAGCTTTCTTT.

The V call is TRBV19, the J call TRBJ2-7; the match to TRBD2 covers 8 bases. CDR1 is LNHDA, CDR2 SQIVND, per germline (reference sequence). The trim removed 2 bases at V and 6 bases at J, leaving 12 bases unmatched. The CDR3 covers 16 residues. CDR3 sequence (DNA): TGTGCCAGTAGTATATCCCCGATGGGCGGGAGGAGCGAGCAGTACTTC. The encoded protein is CASSISPMGGRSEQYF.

The chain combines TRBV7-2 with TRBJ2-2; the D gene is possibly TRBD1 (5 bases). V gave up 8 bases and J gave up 5 bases, with 18 bases separating them. CDR1 is SGHTA, CDR2 FQGNSA, per germline. The CDR3 has 15 amino acids. DNA for the CDR3: TGTGCCAGCTCGCTTCGGACAAGGCCAACCGGGGAGCTGTTTTTT. It is translated as CASSLRTRPTGELFF.

This rearrangement joins TRBV11-2 to TRBJ2-2; a weak D match, TRBD1 (5 bases). The CDR3 loop spans 17 amino acids. V gave up 1 base and J gave up 7 bases, with 19 bases separating them. Germline loops: CDR1 SGHAT, CDR2 FQNNGV. CDR3 bases: TGTGCCAGCAGCTTAGCCCAGGGCACCACCCGGATCGGGGAGCTGTTTTTT. It translates to CASSLAQGTTRIGELFF. The whole variable domain, filled in from reference TRBV11-2 and TRBJ2-2, reads EAGVAQSPRYKIIEKRQSVAFWCNPISGHATLYWYQQILGQGPKLLIQFQNNGVVDDSQLPKDRFSAERLKGVDSTLKIQPAKLEDSAVYLCASSLAQGTTRIGELFFGEGSRLTVL.

The rearrangement links TRBV11-3 to TRBJ2-7; D unresolved. Germline V gives CDR1 SGHNT, CDR2 YENEEA. The CDR3 is 14 amino acids. V gave up 1 base and J gave up 5 bases, with 12 bases separating them. The CDR3 region has the DNA TGTGCCAGCAGCTTAGGGCCGATCAGCGACGAGCAGTACTTC. It translates to CASSLGPISDEQYF.

This clone was found a few times. This rearrangement joins TRBV7-2 to TRBJ2-5; a possible D gene is TRBD2 (5 bases). V shed 5 bases and J shed 5 bases, with 12 bases lying between them. Per germline, CDR1 SGHTA and CDR2 FQGNSA. This CDR3 is built from 13 residues. The CDR3 DNA reads as TGTGCCAGCAGCCGGAGGAGGCGGGAGACCCAGTACTTC. Translation gives CASSRRRRETQYF.